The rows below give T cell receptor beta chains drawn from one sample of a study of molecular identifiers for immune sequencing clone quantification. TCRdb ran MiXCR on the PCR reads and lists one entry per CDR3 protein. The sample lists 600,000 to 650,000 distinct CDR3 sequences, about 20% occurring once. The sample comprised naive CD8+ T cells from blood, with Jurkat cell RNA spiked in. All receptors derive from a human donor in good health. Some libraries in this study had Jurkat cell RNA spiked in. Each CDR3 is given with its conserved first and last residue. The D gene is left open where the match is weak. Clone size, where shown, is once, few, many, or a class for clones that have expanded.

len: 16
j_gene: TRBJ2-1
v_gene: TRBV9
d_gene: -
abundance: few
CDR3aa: CASSPQRAGTYNEQFF
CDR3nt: TGTGCCAGCAGCCCCCAAAGGGCTGGGACCTACAATGAGCAGTTCTTC

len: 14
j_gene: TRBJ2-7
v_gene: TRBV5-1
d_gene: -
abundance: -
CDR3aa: CASGPAGQSYEQYF
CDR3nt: TGCGCCAGCGGGCCTGCCGGACAGTCCTACGAGCAGTACTTC

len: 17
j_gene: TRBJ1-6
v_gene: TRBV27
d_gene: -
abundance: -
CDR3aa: CASSPPPAGRHNSPLHF
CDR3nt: TGTGCCAGCAGCCCACCACCAGCAGGCCGCCATAATTCACCCCTCCACTTT

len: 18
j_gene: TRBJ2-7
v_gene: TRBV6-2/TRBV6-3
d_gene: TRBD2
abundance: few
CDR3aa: CASSKPGLAGGTSDEQYF
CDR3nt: TGTGCCAGCAGTAAGCCGGGACTAGCGGGGGGCACGTCTGATGAGCAGTACTTC

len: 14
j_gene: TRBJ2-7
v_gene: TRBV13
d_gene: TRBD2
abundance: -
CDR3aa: CASSLRREGYEQYF
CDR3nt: TGTGCCAGCAGCCTCAGGCGGGAGGGTTACGAGCAGTACTTC

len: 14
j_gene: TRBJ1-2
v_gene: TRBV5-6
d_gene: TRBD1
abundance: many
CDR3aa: CASSLGGQPYGYTF
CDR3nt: TGTGCCAGCAGCTTGGGGGGACAGCCCTATGGCTACACCTTC

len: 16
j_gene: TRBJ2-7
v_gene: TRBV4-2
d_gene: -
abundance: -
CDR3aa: CASSQVGGQVENEQYF
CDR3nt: TGTGCCAGCAGCCAAGTTGGGGGTCAGGTCGAAAACGAGCAGTACTTC

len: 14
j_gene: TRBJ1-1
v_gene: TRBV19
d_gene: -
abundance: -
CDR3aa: CATRIGEGITEAFF
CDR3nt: TGTGCCACCCGCATTGGGGAGGGGATCACTGAAGCTTTCTTT

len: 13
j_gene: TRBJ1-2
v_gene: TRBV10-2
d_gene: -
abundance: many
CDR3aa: CASRADLFTDFTF
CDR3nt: TGCGCCAGCAGGGCGGATCTGTTTACTGACTTCACCTTC

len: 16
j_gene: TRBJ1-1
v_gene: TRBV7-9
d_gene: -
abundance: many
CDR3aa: CASGPLPGDGAEEAFF
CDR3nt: TGTGCCAGCGGGCCACTACCGGGCGACGGCGCCGAGGAAGCTTTCTTT

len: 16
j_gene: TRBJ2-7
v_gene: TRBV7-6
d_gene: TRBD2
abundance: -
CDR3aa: CASSLEASGGHYEQYF
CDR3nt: TGTGCCAGCAGCTTAGAAGCTAGCGGGGGGCACTACGAGCAGTACTTC

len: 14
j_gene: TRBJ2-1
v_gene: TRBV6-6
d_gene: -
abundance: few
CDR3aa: CASSYSVGYNEQFF
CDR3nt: TGTGCCAGCAGTTACTCTGTCGGATACAATGAGCAGTTCTTC

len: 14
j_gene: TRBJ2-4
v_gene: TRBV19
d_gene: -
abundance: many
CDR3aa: CASSPPNSRNIQYF
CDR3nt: TGTGCCAGTAGTCCCCCTAACAGCCGGAACATTCAGTACTTC

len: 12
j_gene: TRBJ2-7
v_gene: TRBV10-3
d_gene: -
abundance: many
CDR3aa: CAITGENYEQYF
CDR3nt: TGTGCCATCACTGGGGAGAACTACGAGCAGTACTTC

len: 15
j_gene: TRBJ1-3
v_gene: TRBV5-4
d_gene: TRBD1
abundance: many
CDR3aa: CASSQDRGTGNTIYF
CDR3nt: TGTGCCAGCAGCCAGGACAGGGGCACTGGAAACACCATATATTTT

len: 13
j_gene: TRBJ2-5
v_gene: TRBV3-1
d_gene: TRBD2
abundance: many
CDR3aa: CASGLGLEETQYF
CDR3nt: TGTGCCAGCGGCCTTGGACTAGAAGAGACCCAGTACTTC

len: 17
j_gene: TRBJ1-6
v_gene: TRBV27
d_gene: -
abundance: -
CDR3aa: CASSLSGGASYNSPLHF
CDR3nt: TGTGCCAGCAGTTTATCCGGGGGCGCTTCTTATAATTCACCCCTCCACTTT

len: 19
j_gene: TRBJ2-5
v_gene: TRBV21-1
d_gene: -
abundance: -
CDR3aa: CASSKPHTTSGGASETQYF
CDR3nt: TGTGCCAGCAGCAAACCCCACACAACTAGCGGGGGGGCCTCAGAGACCCAGTACTTC